This passage covers 14 T cell receptor beta chains from one sample sequenced in a study of cytomegalovirus exposure and HLA in healthy donors. Sequenced by immunoSEQ multiplex PCR; TCRdb stores in-frame clones only, minus some. In the table there are 78,000 or so clones, 90% to 97% of which are singletons. Sequencing was done on a sample of PBMCs. All receptors come from a man aged 18 to 29 in good health and CMV-seropositive.

In this sample, this clone turned up once. This chain joins TRBV27 and TRBJ1-2; D not resolved. This CDR3 contains 14 residues. Germline values: CDR1 MNHEY, CDR2 SMNVEV (reference sequence). Trimming removed 4 bases at V and 4 bases at J, with 13 bases between. The CDR3 DNA follows: TGTGCCAGCAGTTCAAGCCGCCATAGCTATGGCTACACCTTC. Translating it yields CASSSSRHSYGYTF.

This chain uses TRBV27 with TRBJ2-7; 7 bases agree with TRBD1. Unmatched junction bases numbered 15, after V lost 6 bases and J lost 7 bases. The CDR3 is 15 residues long. The germline V gene encodes CDR1 MNHEY and CDR2 SMNVEV (reference sequence). CDR3 sequence (DNA): TGTGCCAGCAGCCCTCAGAACCGGGACAGTATTGAGCAGTACTTC. Its protein product is CASSPQNRDSIEQYF.

The V and J genes are TRBV2 and TRBJ1-5; TRBD1 agrees at 7 bases. V shed 6 bases and J 2 bases; nucleotides not matched to a gene: 7. The CDR3 consists of 15 residues. Germline CDR1 is SNHLY and CDR2 is FYNNEI. The chain's CDR3 is CASSGTGARNQPQHF. In nucleotides, the CDR3 is TGTGCCAGCAGCGGAACAGGGGCGCGCAATCAGCCCCAGCATTTT.

The rearrangement links TRBV28 to TRBJ1-1, with 7 bases identical to TRBD1. This CDR3 spans 14 amino acids. Germline V lookup: CDR1 MDHEN, CDR2 SYDVKM. V dropped 7 bases and J dropped 4; count of bases not matched to a gene: 9. The CDR3 DNA is TGTGCCAGCATGACAGGGAGGTCATTCACTGAAGCTTTCTTT. Amino acids: CASMTGRSFTEAFF.

The chain carries TRBV7-2 and TRBJ1-1; no firm D call. The germline V gene has CDR1 SGHTA and CDR2 FQGNSA. V was trimmed by 3 bases and J by 1 base, leaving 12 bases between them. This CDR3 has 15 amino acids. The DNA of the CDR3 is TGTGCCAGCAGCTTCCAGGCATTAACGAACACTGAAGCTTTCTTT. This encodes CASSFQALTNTEAFF.

V is TRBV5-4 and J is TRBJ2-7; 15 bases align to TRBD2. This CDR3 has 16 amino acids. Germline-derived CDR1 and CDR2 are SGHNT and YYREEE (reference sequence). Germline trimming cut 4 bases from V and 6 bases from J; bases unmatched to any gene: 8. The CDR3 protein is CASSPGTSGRNSEQYF. The CDR3 DNA follows: TGTGCCAGCAGCCCCGGGACTAGCGGGAGGAATTCCGAGCAGTACTTC.

J is TRBJ2-3 and V is TRBV29-1, with D maybe TRBD2 (6 bases). Trimming pared 7 bases from V and 3 bases from J, leaving 29 bases between. Germline lookup yields CDR1 SQVTM and CDR2 ANQGSEA. The CDR3 sequence is 18 residues long. CDR3 amino acids: CSAAPGFFGGKNTDTQYF. The CDR3 coding sequence is TGCAGCGCTGCGCCCGGTTTTTTCGGCGGGAAAAATACAGATACGCAGTATTTT.

This rearrangement joins TRBV28 to TRBJ2-2, with 10 bases aligning to TRBD1. CDR1 and CDR2 (germline): MDHEN, SYDVKM. V trimming: 2 bases; J trimming: 2 bases; junction bases outside the gene matches: 2. The CDR3 runs to 16 residues. The DNA for the CDR3 is TGTGCCAGCAGTTTAAGGGACAGGGGAAACACCGGGGAGCTGTTTTTT. Protein sequence: CASSLRDRGNTGELFF. Using reference TRBV28 and TRBJ2-2 for the parts outside the CDR3, the full variable domain is DVKVTQSSRYLVKRTGEKVFLECVQDMDHENMFWYRQDPGLGLRLIYFSYDVKMKEKGDIPEGYSVSREKKERFSLILESASTNQTSMYLCASSLRDRGNTGELFFGEGSRLTVL.

The chain uses TRBV18 and TRBJ2-7; 9 nucleotides agree with TRBD1. With 2 bases clipped from V and 2 bases from J, the junction kept 10 bases outside the gene matches. This CDR3 contains 17 residues. Per the germline V gene, CDR1 is KGHSH and CDR2 is LQKENI. CDR3 sequence: CASSPAPPGQGAYEQYF. In nucleotides, the CDR3 is TGTGCCAGCTCACCAGCGCCACCGGGACAGGGCGCCTACGAGCAGTACTTC.

This sequence joins TRBV29-1 and TRBJ2-1; D possibly corresponds to TRBD1 (5 bases). Trimming cost V 6 bases and J 4 bases, with 16 bases left between them. Germline assignment: CDR1 SQVTM and CDR2 ANQGSEA. The CDR3 is 14 residues long. CDR3 in DNA: TGCAGCGTAGTATCCCAGGGCGCTTACAATGAGCAGTTCTTC. It encodes CSVVSQGAYNEQFF.

The chain has TRBV9 and TRBJ2-2, with D hard to call. V was shortened by 0 bases and J by 8 bases, with 5 bases between the two germline ends. CDR1 is SGDLS, CDR2 YYNGEE, per germline. The CDR3 has 12 residues. DNA of the CDR3: TGTGCCAGCAGCGTAGGTGAGGGGGAGCTGTTTTTT. Its translation is CASSVGEGELFF. The full variable domain, in which reference TRBV9 and TRBJ2-2 provide the parts outside the CDR3, is DSGVTQTPKHLITATGQRVTLRCSPRSGDLSVYWYQQSLDQGLQFLIQYYNGEERAKGNILERFSAQQFPDLHSELNLSSLELGDSALYFCASSVGEGELFFGEGSRLTVL.

This chain links TRBV4-1 with TRBJ1-1; D is uncertain. The V and J ends lost 5 bases and 6 bases respectively, with 10 bases between them. CDR1 is MGHRA and CDR2 is YSYEKL in the germline V gene. This CDR3 region has 12 residues. CDR3 sequence: CASSGPRAEAFF. Written as DNA, the CDR3 is TGCGCCAGCAGCGGTCCTCGGGCTGAAGCTTTCTTT.

The V and J genes are TRBV18 and TRBJ2-1; 10 nucleotides match TRBD2. V lost 1 base to trimming and J lost 9 bases; unmatched junction nucleotides: 21. The CDR3 totals 20 residues. Germline V gene data show CDR1 as KGHSH and CDR2 as LQKENI. CDR3 region: CASSPHEAWGLAGVSSEQFF. The CDR3, as DNA: TGTGCCAGCTCACCACACGAGGCCTGGGGGCTAGCGGGAGTTAGCAGTGAGCAGTTCTTC.

The rearrangement joins TRBV28 to TRBJ2-7, with D tentatively TRBD2 (6 bases). Germline lookup yields CDR1 MDHEN and CDR2 SYDVKM. The V end lost 8 bases, the J end lost 2 bases, and 10 bases lay between the germline ends. The CDR3 is 12 residues long. Written as DNA, the CDR3 is TGTGCCAGCGGGACTTACGCCTACGAGCAGTACTTC. As protein: CASGTYAYEQYF.